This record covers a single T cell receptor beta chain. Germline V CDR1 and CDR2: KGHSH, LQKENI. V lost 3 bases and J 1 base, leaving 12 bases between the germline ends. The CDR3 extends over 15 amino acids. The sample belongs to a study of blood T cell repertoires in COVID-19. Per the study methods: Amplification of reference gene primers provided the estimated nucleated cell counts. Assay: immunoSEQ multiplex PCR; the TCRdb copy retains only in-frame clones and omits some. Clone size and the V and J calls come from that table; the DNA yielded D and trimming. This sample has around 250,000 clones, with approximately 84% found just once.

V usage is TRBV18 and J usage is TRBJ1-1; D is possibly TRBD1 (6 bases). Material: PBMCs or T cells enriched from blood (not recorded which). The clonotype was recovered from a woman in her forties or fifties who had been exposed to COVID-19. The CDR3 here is CASSPGVGANTEAFF. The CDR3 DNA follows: TGTGCCAGCTCACCGGGCGTGGGGGCGAACACTGAAGCTTTCTTT.